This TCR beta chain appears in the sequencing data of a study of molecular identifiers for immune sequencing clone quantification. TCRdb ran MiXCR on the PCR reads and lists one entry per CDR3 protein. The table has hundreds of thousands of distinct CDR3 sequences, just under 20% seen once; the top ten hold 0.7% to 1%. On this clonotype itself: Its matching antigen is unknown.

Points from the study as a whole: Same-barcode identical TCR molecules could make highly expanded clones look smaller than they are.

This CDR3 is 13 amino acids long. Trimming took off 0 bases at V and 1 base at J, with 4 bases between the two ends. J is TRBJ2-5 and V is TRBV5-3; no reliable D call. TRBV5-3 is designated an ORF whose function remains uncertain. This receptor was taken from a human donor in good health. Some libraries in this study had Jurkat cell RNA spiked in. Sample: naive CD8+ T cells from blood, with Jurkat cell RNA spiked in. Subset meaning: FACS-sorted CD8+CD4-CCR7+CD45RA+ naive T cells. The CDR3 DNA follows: TGTGCCAGAAGCTTGGTACGCCAAGAGACCCAGTACTTC. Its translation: CARSLVRQETQYF.